In this sample, the clone carrying this TCR beta chain turned up a few times. Antigen unknown. These data originate in a study of regulatory T cells in long-lasting Graves disease. Whole-study findings and limits: Whereas new patients shared 870 or so public clonotypes, persistent patients shared more, at under 3,500. TRBV28 was favored in persistent disease, as were TRBJ1-2 and TRBJ2-5.

Germline V gene sequence: CDR1 SGHTA, CDR2 FQGTGA. V was pared by 5 bases and J by 6 bases, with 13 bases of the junction left unmatched. CDR3 size: 16 residues. Described time point: persistent/refractory GD, antithyroid drugs over 5 years with positive TRAb. The TCR library was made from RNA extracted from PBMCs. Construction of the TCR beta libraries employed iRepertoire HTBI primers in conjunction with Arm-PCR of CDR3 regions. As processed by the authors: Identified segments across samples numbered just over 60 TRBV and about 15 TRBJ. TCRdb fed the multiplex PCR reads into MiXCR, producing one record per CDR3 protein. TCRdb's processing, not the authors' own work, is the source of the V and J calls. The sample holds almost 350,000 distinct CDR3 sequences, about 20% seen once.

This chain links TRBV7-3 with TRBJ2-3, with TRBD1 matching 8 bases. The TCR originated in a female donor with Graves disease. Sample: peripheral blood mononuclear cells (PBMCs), taken when the disease was refractory, from a patient treated with antithyroid drugs. CDR3 bases: TGTGCCAGCAGCCGCTGGGGCAGGGGGCGCGGGGATACGCAGTATTTT. Translation gives CASSRWGRGRGDTQYF.